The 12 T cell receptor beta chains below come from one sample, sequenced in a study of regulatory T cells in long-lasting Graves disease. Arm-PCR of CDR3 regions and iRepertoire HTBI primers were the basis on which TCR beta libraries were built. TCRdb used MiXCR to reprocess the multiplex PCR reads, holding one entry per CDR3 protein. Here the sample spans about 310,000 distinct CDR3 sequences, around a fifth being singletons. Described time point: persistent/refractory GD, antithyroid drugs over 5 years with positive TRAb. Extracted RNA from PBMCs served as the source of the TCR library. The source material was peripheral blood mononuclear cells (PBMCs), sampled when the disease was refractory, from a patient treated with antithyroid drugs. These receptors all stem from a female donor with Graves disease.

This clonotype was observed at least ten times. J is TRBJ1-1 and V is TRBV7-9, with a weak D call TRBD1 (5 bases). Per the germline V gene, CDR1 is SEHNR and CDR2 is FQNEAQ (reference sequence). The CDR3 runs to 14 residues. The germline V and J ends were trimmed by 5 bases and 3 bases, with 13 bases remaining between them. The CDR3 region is CASSLRGSDTEAFF. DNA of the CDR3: TGTGCCAGCAGCCTCCGGGGCTCTGACACTGAAGCTTTCTTT.

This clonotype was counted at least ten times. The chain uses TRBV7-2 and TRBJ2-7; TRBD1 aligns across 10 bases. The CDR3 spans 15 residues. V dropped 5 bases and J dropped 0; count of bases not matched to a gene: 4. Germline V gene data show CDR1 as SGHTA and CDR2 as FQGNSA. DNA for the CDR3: TGTGCCAGCAGCCTAGGACAGGGGGGCTCCTACGAGCAGTACTTC. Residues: CASSLGQGGSYEQYF.

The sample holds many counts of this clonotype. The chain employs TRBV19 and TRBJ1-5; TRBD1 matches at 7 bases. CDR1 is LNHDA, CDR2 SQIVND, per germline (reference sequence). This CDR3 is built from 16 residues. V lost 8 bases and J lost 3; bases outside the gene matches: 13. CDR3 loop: CASDGRPGQINQPQHF. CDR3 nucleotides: TGTGCCAGTGACGGAAGACCGGGACAGATCAATCAGCCCCAGCATTTT.

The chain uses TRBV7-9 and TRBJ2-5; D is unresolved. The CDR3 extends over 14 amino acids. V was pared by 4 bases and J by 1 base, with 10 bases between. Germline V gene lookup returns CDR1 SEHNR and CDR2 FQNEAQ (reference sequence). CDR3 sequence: CASSSEYLQETQYF. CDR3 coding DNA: TGTGCCAGCAGCTCCGAATACCTCCAAGAGACCCAGTACTTC.

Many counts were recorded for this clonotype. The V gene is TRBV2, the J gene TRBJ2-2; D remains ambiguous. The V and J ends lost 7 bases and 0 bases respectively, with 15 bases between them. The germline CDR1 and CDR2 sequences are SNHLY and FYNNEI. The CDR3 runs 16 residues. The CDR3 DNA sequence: TGTGCCAGCACCCCCTGGCGGAACGCGAACACCGGGGAGCTGTTTTTT. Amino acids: CASTPWRNANTGELFF. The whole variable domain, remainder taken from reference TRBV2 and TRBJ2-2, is EPEVTQTPSHQVTQMGQEVILRCVPISNHLYFYWYRQILGQKVEFLVSFYNNEISEKSEIFDDQFSVERPDGSNFTLKIRSTKLEDSAMYFCASTPWRNANTGELFFGEGSRLTVL.

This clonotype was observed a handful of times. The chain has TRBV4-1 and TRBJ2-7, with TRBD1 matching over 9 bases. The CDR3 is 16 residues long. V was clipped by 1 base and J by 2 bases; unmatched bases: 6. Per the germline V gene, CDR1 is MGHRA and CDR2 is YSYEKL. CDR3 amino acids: CASSQAPGTGTYEQYF. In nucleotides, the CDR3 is TGCGCCAGCAGCCAAGCGCCCGGGACAGGGACCTACGAGCAGTACTTC.

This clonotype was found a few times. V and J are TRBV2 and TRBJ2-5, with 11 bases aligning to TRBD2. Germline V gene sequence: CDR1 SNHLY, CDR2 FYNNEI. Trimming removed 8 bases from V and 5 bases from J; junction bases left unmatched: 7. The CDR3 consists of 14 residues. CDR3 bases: TGTGCCAGCTTAGAACTAGCGGGAGTGGAGACCCAGTACTTC. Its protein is CASLELAGVETQYF.

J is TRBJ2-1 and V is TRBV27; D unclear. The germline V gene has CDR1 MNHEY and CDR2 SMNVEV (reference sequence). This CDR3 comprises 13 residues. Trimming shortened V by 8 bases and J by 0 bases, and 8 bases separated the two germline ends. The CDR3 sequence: CASRSSSYNEQFF. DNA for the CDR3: TGTGCCAGCCGAAGTAGCTCCTACAATGAGCAGTTCTTC.

The CDR3 DNA reads TGCAGTGCTAGAAATACCTACGAGCAGTACTTC. This sequence encodes CSARNTYEQYF. The chain links TRBV20-1 to TRBJ2-7; D unclear. The germline V gene encodes CDR1 DFQATT and CDR2 SNEGSKA (reference sequence). The CDR3 contains 11 residues. The germline V and J ends were trimmed by 2 bases and 2 bases, with 4 bases remaining between them.

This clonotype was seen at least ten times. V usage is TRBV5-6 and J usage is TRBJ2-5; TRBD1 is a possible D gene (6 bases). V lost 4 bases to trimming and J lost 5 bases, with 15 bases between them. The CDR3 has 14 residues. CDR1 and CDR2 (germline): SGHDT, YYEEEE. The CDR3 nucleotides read TGTGCCAGCAGCGTCCTCCTGGGGGCGGAGACCCAGTACTTC. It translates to CASSVLLGAETQYF.

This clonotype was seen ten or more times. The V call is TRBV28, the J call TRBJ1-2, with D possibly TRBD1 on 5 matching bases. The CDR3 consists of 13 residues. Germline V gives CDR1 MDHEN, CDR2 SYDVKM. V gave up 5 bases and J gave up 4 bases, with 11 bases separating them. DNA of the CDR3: TGTGCCAGCAGTCCCCGGGACGTCTATGGCTACACCTTC. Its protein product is CASSPRDVYGYTF.

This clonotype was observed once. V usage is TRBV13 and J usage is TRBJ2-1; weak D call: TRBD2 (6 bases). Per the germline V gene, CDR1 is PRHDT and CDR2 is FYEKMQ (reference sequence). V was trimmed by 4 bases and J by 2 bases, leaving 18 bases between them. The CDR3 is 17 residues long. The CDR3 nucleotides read TGTGCCAGCAGCTCAGACCCCCCTAGCGCAGCCTACAATGAGCAGTTCTTC. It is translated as CASSSDPPSAAYNEQFF.